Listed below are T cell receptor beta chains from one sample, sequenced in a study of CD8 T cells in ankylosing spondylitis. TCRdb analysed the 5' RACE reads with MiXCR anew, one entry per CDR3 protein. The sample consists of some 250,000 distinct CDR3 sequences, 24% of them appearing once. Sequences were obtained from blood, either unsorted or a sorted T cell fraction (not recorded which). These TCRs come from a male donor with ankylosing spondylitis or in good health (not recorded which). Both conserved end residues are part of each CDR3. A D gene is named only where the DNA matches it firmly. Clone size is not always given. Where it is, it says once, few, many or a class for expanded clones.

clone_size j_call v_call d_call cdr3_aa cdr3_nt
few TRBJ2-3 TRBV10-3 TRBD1 CAISGLTGNSADTQYF TGTGCCATCAGTGGGCTGACAGGGAATAGCGCAGATACGCAGTATTTT
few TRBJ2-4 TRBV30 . CAWSIGSAKNIQYF TGTGCCTGGAGCATTGGATCGGCCAAAAACATTCAGTACTTC
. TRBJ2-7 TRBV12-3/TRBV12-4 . CASLLSQARDEQYF TGTGCCAGCCTACTCTCACAGGCGAGGGACGAGCAGTACTTC
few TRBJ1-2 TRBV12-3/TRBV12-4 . CASSNQWGHYGYTF TGTGCCAGCAGTAATCAGTGGGGTCATTATGGCTACACCTTC
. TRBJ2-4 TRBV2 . CASEPGGAKNIQYF TGTGCCTCTGAGCCCGGGGGAGCCAAAAACATTCAGTACTTC
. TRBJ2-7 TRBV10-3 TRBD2 CAISESKRGGVFHEQYF TGTGCCATCAGTGAGTCTAAGCGGGGGGGGGTTTTCCACGAGCAGTACTTC
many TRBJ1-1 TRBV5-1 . CASTPQQGLGDTEAFF TGCGCCAGCACCCCTCAACAGGGTTTAGGTGACACTGAAGCTTTCTTT
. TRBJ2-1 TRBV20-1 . CSAGGGGYNEQFF TGCAGTGCTGGAGGGGGTGGTTACAATGAGCAGTTCTTC
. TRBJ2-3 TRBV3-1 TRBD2 CASSPGTSVTDTQYF TGTGCCAGCAGTCCCGGGACTAGCGTCACAGATACGCAGTATTTT
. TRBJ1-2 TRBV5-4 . CASSLGRGPNYGYTF TGTGCCAGCAGCTTGGGCAGGGGCCCTAACTATGGCTACACCTTC
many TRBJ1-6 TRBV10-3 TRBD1 CAISESRQGDSPLHF TGTGCCATCAGTGAGTCGAGACAGGGGGATTCACCCCTCCACTTT
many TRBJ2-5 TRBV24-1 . CATSDSGGPETQYF TGTGCCACCAGTGATTCCGGGGGCCCAGAGACCCAGTACTTC
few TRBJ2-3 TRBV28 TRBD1 CASSSERTGVPDTQYF TGTGCCAGCAGCTCCGAGAGGACAGGGGTTCCAGATACGCAGTATTTT
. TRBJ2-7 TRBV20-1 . CSAQRQEVWEQYF TGCAGTGCTCAACGACAGGAAGTATGGGAGCAGTACTTC
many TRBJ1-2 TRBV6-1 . CASSGDPLGYTF TGTGCCAGCAGTGGGGACCCTCTCGGCTACACCTTC
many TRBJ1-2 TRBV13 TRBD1 CASSLITPVPEEGGSNYGYTF TGTGCCAGCAGCCTCATTACCCCCGTACCGGAAGAAGGGGGCAGCAACTATGGCTACACCTTC
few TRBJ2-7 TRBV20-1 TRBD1 CSAIRDRDTSEQYF TGCAGTGCCATCCGGGACAGGGACACCTCCGAGCAGTACTTC
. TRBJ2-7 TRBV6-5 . CASSYSHQPYEQYF TGTGCCAGCAGTTACAGCCACCAGCCCTACGAGCAGTACTTC
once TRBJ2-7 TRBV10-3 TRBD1 CAIRSGQVSSYEQYF TGTGCCATCAGGTCGGGACAGGTGAGCTCCTACGAGCAGTACTTC
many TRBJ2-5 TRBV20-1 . CSARADLQETQYF TGCAGTGCTCGGGCCGACCTCCAAGAGACCCAGTACTTC
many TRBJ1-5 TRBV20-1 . CSAASPKWGNQPQHF TGCAGTGCCGCTAGCCCTAAATGGGGGAATCAGCCCCAGCATTTT
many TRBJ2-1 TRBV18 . CASSPPWGVRQFF TGTGCCAGCTCACCACCTTGGGGGGTTCGGCAGTTCTTC
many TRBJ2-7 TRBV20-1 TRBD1 CSASTGGGYEQYF TGCAGTGCTTCGACAGGGGGCGGTTACGAGCAGTACTTC
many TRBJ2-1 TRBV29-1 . CSVEGDIYNEQFF TGCAGCGTTGAGGGGGACATATACAATGAGCAGTTCTTC
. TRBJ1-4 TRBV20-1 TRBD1 CSAKRGTGYISTEKLFF TGCAGTGCCAAAAGGGGGACAGGGTATATATCGACTGAAAAACTGTTTTTT
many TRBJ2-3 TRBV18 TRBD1 CASSRQGANTDTQYF TGTGCCAGCTCACGACAGGGGGCGAACACAGATACGCAGTATTTT
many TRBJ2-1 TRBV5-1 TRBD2 CASSLVAGGYNEQFF TGCGCCAGCAGCTTGGTTGCGGGGGGATACAATGAGCAGTTCTTC
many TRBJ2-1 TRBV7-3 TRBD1 CASSFDRTGVTFF TGTGCCAGCAGTTTTGACCGGACAGGGGTAACGTTCTTC
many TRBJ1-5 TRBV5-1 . CASSLGGRSNQPQHF TGCGCCAGCAGCTTGGGGGGGAGGAGCAATCAGCCCCAGCATTTT
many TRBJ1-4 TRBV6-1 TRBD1 CASARGGQGNEKLFF TGTGCCAGCGCCCGGGGCGGACAGGGGAATGAAAAACTGTTTTTT
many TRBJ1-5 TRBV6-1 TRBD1 CASSPRGRGWTDNQPQHF TGTGCCAGCAGCCCCCGGGGCAGGGGGTGGACTGACAATCAGCCCCAGCATTTT
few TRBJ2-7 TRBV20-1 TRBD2 CSARSGGTASYEQYF TGCAGTGCTAGATCCGGGGGGACCGCGTCCTACGAGCAGTACTTC
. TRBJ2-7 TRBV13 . CASSLGGDNYEQYF TGTGCCAGCAGCTTGGGGGGGGACAACTACGAGCAGTACTTC
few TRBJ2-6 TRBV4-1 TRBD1 CASSPYGTETLSGANVLTF TGCGCCAGCAGCCCATACGGGACAGAGACACTCTCTGGGGCCAACGTCCTGACTTTC
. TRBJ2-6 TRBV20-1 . CSANRGANVLTF TGCAGTGCGAACCGTGGGGCCAACGTCCTGACTTTC
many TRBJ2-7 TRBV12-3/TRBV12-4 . CASSLDRVYEQYF TGTGCCAGCAGTTTAGACAGAGTCTACGAGCAGTACTTC
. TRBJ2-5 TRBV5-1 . CASSLTVSPYQETQYF TGCGCCAGCAGCTTGACCGTATCACCGTACCAAGAGACCCAGTACTTC
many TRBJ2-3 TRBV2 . CAGRVRSSTDTQYF TGTGCCGGCAGGGTACGGTCTAGCACAGATACGCAGTATTTT
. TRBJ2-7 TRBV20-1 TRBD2 CSSPGGSYEQYF TGCAGTTCCCCGGGAGGATCCTACGAGCAGTACTTC
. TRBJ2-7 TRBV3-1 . CASSRRAAGSGYEQYF TGTGCCAGCAGCCGTCGGGCGGCGGGGTCGGGCTACGAGCAGTACTTC
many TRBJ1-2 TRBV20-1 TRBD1 CSARTGELIGYTF TGCAGTGCTAGAACAGGGGAATTGATAGGCTACACCTTC
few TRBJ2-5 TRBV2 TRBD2 CASSEVRGEETQYF TGTGCCAGCAGTGAAGTCCGGGGGGAGGAGACCCAGTACTTC
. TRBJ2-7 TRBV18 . CASSHQRHEQYF TGTGCCAGCTCCCACCAAAGGCACGAGCAGTACTTC
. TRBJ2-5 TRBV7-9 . CASSLAAKGETQYF TGTGCCAGCAGCTTAGCTGCCAAGGGGGAGACCCAGTACTTC
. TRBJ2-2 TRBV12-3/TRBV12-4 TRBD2 CASSLGGDAGELFF TGTGCCAGCAGTTTGGGGGGGGATGCCGGGGAGCTGTTTTTT
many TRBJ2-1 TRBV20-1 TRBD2 CSARSPLLADLYNEQFF TGCAGTGCTAGATCCCCTCTTCTAGCGGACCTCTACAATGAGCAGTTCTTC
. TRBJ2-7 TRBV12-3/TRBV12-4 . CASSQQDNKGEQYF TGTGCCAGCAGCCAACAGGACAACAAAGGCGAGCAGTACTTC
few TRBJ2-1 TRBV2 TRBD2 CASIGVRTSNNEQFF TGTGCCAGCATAGGGGTCCGGACTAGCAACAATGAGCAGTTCTTC
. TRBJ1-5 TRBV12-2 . CASRVYIVGGQDSNQPQHF TGTGCAAGTCGCGTATACATAGTTGGGGGACAAGATAGCAATCAGCCCCAGCATTTT
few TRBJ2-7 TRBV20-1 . CSASPYEQYF TGCAGTGCTAGCCCCTACGAGCAGTACTTC